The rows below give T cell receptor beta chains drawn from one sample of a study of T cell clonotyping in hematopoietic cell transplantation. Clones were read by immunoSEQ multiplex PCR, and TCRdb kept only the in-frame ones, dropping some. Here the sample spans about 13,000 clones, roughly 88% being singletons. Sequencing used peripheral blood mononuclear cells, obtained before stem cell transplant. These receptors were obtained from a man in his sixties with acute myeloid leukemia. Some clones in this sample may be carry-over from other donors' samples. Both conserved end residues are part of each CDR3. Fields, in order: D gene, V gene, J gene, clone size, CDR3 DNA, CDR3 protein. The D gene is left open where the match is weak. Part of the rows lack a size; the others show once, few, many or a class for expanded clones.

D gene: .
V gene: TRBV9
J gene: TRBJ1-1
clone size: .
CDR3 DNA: TGTGCCAGCAGCGTCGGGGATCGGGCTGAAGCTTTCTTT
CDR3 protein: CASSVGDRAEAFF

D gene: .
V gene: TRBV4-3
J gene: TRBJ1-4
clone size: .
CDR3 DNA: TGCGCCAGCAGCCCTGAGAGGGCGGGTGAAAAACTGTTTTTT
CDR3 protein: CASSPERAGEKLFF

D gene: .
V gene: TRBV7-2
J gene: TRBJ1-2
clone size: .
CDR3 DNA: TGTGCCAGCAGCTTATCGGGCTATGGCTACACCTTC
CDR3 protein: CASSLSGYGYTF

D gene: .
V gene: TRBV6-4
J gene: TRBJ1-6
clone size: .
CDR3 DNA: TGTGCCAGCAGTGATGGGGAGAATTCACCCCTCCACTTT
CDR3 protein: CASSDGENSPLHF

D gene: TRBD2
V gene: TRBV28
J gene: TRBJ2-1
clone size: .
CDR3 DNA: TGTGCCAGCTCCGCGGGAGGGCCGGGAAATGAGCAGTTCTTC
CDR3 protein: CASSAGGPGNEQFF

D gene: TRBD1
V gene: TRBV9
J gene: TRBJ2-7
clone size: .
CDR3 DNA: TGTGCCAGCAGCCTAGGGACAGAGACCTACGAGCAGTACTTC
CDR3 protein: CASSLGTETYEQYF

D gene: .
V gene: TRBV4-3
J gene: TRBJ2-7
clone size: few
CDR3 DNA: TGCGCCAGCAGCCCCCCCAGCTCCTACGAGCAGTACTTC
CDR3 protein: CASSPPSSYEQYF

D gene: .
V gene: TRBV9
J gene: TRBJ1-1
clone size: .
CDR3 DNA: TGTGCCAGCAGCGAAACGGGGACAGAAGCTTTCTTT
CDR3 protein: CASSETGTEAFF

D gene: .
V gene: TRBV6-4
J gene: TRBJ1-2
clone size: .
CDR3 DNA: TGTGCCAGCAGTGAGGTTCCGGGGGTAGGCTACACCTTC
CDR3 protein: CASSEVPGVGYTF

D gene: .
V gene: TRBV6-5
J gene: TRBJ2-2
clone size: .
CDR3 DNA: TGTGCCAGCAGTTATTTGGGAACGAACACCGGGGAGCTGTTTTTT
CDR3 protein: CASSYLGTNTGELFF

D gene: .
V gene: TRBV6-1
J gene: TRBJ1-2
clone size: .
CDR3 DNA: TGTGCCAGCAGTGGTTGGGTACAGCCAGCTAACTATGGCTACACCTTC
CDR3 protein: CASSGWVQPANYGYTF

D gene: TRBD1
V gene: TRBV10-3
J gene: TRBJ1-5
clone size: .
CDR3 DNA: TGTGCCATCAGAGCTGACAGGGATGGCAATCAGCCCCAGCATTTT
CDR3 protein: CAIRADRDGNQPQHF

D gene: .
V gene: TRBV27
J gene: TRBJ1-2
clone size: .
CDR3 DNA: TGTGCCAGCAGGGGCGGGCCCCTGTCCTATGGCTACACCTTC
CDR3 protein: CASRGGPLSYGYTF

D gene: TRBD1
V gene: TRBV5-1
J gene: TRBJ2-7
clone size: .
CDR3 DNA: TGCGCCAGCAGCTTGGTAAGCACAGGGGGAGTTCCAAACGAGCAGTACTTC
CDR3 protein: CASSLVSTGGVPNEQYF

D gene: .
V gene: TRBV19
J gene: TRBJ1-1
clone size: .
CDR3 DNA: TGTGCCAGTAGTATAGATCCCATCAGATACACTGAAGCTTTCTTT
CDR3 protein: CASSIDPIRYTEAFF

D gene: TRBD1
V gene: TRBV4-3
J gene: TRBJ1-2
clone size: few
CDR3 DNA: TGCGCCAGCAGCCAAAGCTTAACACTACAGGGGGCTTATGGCTATGGCTACACCTTC
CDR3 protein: CASSQSLTLQGAYGYGYTF

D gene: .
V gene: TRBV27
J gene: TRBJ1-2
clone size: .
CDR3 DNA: TGTGCCAGCAGTTTGGCAAAGGGACATCCGGGAACCTTC
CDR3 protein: CASSLAKGHPGTF

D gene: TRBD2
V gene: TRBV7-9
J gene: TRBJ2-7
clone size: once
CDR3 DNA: TGTGCCAGCAGCTTACCGACTAGCTCCCACTACGAGCAGTACTTC
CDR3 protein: CASSLPTSSHYEQYF

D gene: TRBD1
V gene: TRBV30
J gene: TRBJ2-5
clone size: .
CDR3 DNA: TGTGCCTGGAGAGGGACAGGGCAAGCTGGAGAGACCCAGTACTTC
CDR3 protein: CAWRGTGQAGETQYF

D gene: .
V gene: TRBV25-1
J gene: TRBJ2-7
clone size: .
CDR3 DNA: TGTGCCAGCAGTGATTTCTGGACAGACTACGAGCAGTACTTC
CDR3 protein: CASSDFWTDYEQYF

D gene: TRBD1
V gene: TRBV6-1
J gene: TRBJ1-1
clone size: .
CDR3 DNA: TGTGCCAGCCTACAGGACAGGGCGAACACTGAAGCTTTCTTT
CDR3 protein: CASLQDRANTEAFF

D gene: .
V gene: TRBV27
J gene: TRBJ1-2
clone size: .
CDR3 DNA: TGTGCCAGCAGTTTATTGCCCTTCTATGGCTACACCTTC
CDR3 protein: CASSLLPFYGYTF

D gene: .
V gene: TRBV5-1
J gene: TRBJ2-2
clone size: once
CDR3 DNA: TGCGCCAGCAGCTTGGAACAGGTCGAGCACGGGGAGCTGTTTTTT
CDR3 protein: CASSLEQVEHGELFF

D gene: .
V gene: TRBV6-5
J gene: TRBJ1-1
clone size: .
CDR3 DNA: TGTGCCAGCAGTCGTAACAGGGATATTTCTGAAGCTTTCTTT
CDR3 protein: CASSRNRDISEAFF

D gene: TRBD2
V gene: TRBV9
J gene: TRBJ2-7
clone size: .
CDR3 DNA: TGTGCCAGCAGTCGAGGACTAGCGGCGCGCGAGCAGTACTTC
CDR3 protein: CASSRGLAAREQYF

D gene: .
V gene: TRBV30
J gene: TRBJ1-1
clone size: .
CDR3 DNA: TGTGCCTGGAACCGGGACCGGGAAGCTTTCTTT
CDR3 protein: CAWNRDREAFF

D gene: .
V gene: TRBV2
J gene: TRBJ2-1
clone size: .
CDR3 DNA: TGTGCCAGCGCGGGGTTCTCCTACAATGAGCAGTTCTTC
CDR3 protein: CASAGFSYNEQFF

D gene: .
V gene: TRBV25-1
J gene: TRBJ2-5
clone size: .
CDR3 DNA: TGTGCCACCCAACTAGGTCGCGAGACCCAGTACTTC
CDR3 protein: CATQLGRETQYF

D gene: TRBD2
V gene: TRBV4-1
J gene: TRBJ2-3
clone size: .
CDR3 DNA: TGCGCCAGCAGCCCCTACGGACTAGCGGGAAGCACAGATACGCAGTATTTT
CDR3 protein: CASSPYGLAGSTDTQYF